The clone carrying this TCR beta chain was recorded many times. The germline gives CDR1 ENHRY, CDR2 SYGVKD. The CDR3 totals 17 residues. Deletions cut 5 bases from V and 1 base from J, with 17 bases between. Preparing the TCRbeta library involved the use of unique molecular identifiers. One entry per CDR3 protein results from TCRdb running MiXCR on the PCR reads. The table includes 200,000 to 300,000 distinct CDR3 sequences, 12% detected once. This entry is derived from a study of T-cell reconstitution after alpha-beta-depleted transplantation in children. This chain connects TRBV10-3 to TRBJ2-2; maybe TRBD2 (5 bases). The sample in question was PBMCs from the stem cell graft donor, obtained from the stem cell graft. The clonotype comes from a human donor who donated a stem cell graft to a child with acute lymphoblastic leukemia. This CDR3 reads CAISIYRELENTGELFF. As DNA, the CDR3 is TGTGCCATCAGTATTTATAGGGAGTTGGAGAACACCGGGGAGCTGTTTTTT.